The present T cell receptor beta chain was sequenced within a study of CXCR3-negative and CXCR3-positive naive CD8 T cells (dated 2019 in TCRdb). In terms of the full investigation: In total, about 135 million TRB reads were obtained, or roughly 1.5 +/- 0.3 million reads per library. The TRBV-TRBJ cluster analysis covered naive subsets from roughly 5 donors and memory cells from 3 donors. The diversity and physicochemical repertoire analyses included some 11 donors pooled from two independent experiments. The full study reports these points: Both naive subsets had comparably high repertoire diversity, while memory CD8+ T cells had much lower repertoire diversity. Within the same donor, TRBV-TRBJ usage looked similar between naive CXCR3-negative and CXCR3-positive cells, but memory cells had distinct patterns. Compared with CXCR3-negative naive cells, CXCR3-positive naive cells had TRB CDR3s with higher hydrophobicity (lower Kidera factor 4), lower energy, and higher strength and volume indices. Because surface CD5, which has been linked to self-reactivity in mice, was comparable between naive subsets, TCR interaction strength was also inferred from TRB CDR3 physicochemical properties. Freshly isolated PBMCs were used for most assays because CXCR3 expression partially decreased after cryopreservation.

Sequencing relied on a NextSeq 550. The Human TCR Profiling Kit (MiLaboratory) was used to make UMI-labeled 5' RACE TRB cDNA libraries. The full amount of extracted RNA was used for cDNA synthesis, and the full amount of resulting cDNA was used for PCR amplification. Libraries were prepared in parallel with an identical number of PCR cycles. The original methods were these. With a minimum of two reads required per UMI, MIGEC and MiXCR pulled out about 53,000 +/- 10,000 unique UMI-labeled TRB cDNA molecules from each library. An average of about 40,000 +/- 10,000 functional in-frame TRB CDR3 nucleotide clonotypes without stop codons was found per library. After downsampling to 5000 UMI-labeled TRB molecules per sample, diversity metrics such as normalized Shannon-Wiener and Chao1 were calculated in VDJtools. For the central five CDR3 residues, VDJtools calculated physicochemical properties weighted by clonotype size, namely interaction energy, strength, volume and Kidera factor 4. Once TCRdb had reprocessed the reads, it stored one entry per CDR3 protein sequence and supplied no DNA. The V and J calls come from TCRdb's annotation, not from the publication. This sample's table contains tens of thousands of distinct CDR3 sequences. The ten largest clones add up to roughly 4.4% of the sample.

With respect to this clonotype: No cognate antigen has been identified for it.

Each CD8+ T cell subset was flow-sorted in triplicate, and 250,000 to 350,000 cells per subset were placed directly into RLT lysis buffer. Naive CD8+ T cells were defined stringently as CD45RO-CCR7+CD27+CD95- to exclude memory contaminants. Peripheral blood mononuclear cells were isolated from buffy coats by standard density gradient centrifugation. Naive CXCR3-negative and CXCR3-positive CD8+ T cells were flow-sorted on a FACSAria III. Total RNA was extracted from sorted cells using an RNeasy Mini Kit. CDR1 MGHDK and CDR2 SYGVNS were looked up in the germline V gene. The CDR3 holds 13 amino acids from the cysteine to the phenylalanine. No DNA sequence is on record.

Recombination linked TRBV25-1 to TRBJ2-1. Sample: naive CXCR3+ CD8+ T cells from blood. The sample's cell subset or site, from its label and the paper: CD45RO-CCR7+CD27+CD95- naive CD8+ T cells expressing CXCR3 (TNR3+). This TCR derives from a human donor in good health. Some clones in this sample may be carry-over from other donors' samples. This receptor has the CDR3 CASSESSLNEQFF.